This TCR beta chain derives from a study of regulatory T cells in long-lasting Graves disease. This clonotype appeared many times. The antigen remains undetermined. Both iRepertoire HTBI primers and Arm-PCR of CDR3 regions were used to build the TCR beta libraries. Under the authors' procedure: Segment identification across samples yielded 60 to 80 TRBV and about 13 TRBJ segments. TCRdb reprocessed the multiplex PCR reads with MiXCR, giving one entry per CDR3 protein. TCRdb's processing, not the study's, gives the V and J calls here. The profile shows 350,000 to 450,000 distinct CDR3 sequences, roughly 24% of them singletons. The time point denotes: persistent/refractory GD, antithyroid drugs over 5 years with positive TRAb. Isolated PBMC RNA provided the starting material for the TCR library. Peripheral blood, around 9 milliliters of it, was drawn into EDTA tubes. Study-level points and caveats: TCR diversity was lower in persistent Graves' patients than in newly diagnosed ones. Persistent patients shared more public clonotypes (about 3,000) than newly diagnosed patients (approximately 1,000).

V was clipped by 2 bases and J by 7 bases; unmatched bases: 7. Germline values: CDR1 MNHNS, CDR2 SASEGT. This CDR3 region has 14 residues. The rearrangement links TRBV6-1 to TRBJ1-2; 7 bases match TRBD1. The clonotype originates from a woman aged 40 to 50 with Graves disease. The sample in question was peripheral blood mononuclear cells (PBMCs), obtained when the disease was refractory, from a patient treated with antithyroid drugs. The CDR3 sequence: CASSESRQGGGYTF. The CDR3 coding sequence is TGTGCCAGCAGTGAAAGTCGACAGGGTGGTGGCTACACCTTC.